The TCR beta chain under discussion was sequenced for a study of blood T cell repertoires in COVID-19. About the research overall: Spain, Italy and the United States supplied samples that represented acute and convalescent COVID-19. From T cells, B-cell-depleted T cells, or PBMCs came the material, which was cDNA or gDNA.

The CDR3 runs 14 residues. Trimming stripped 1 base from V and 4 bases from J, with 10 bases between. Germline V CDR1 and CDR2: SEHNR, FQNEAQ (reference sequence). The data were produced by immunoSEQ multiplex PCR, yet TCRdb's version contains in-frame clones alone and is incomplete. This sample has fewer than 70,000 clones, with 65% to 90% found just once. Material for sequencing was peripheral blood. This TCR came from a man aged 50-59 years with acute or convalescent COVID-19. The rearrangement links TRBV7-9 to TRBJ1-2; TRBD1 might be the D (5 bases). The CDR3 loop reads CASSLGDRSYGYTF. CDR3 nucleotides: TGTGCCAGCAGCTTAGGTGACAGATCCTATGGCTACACCTTC.